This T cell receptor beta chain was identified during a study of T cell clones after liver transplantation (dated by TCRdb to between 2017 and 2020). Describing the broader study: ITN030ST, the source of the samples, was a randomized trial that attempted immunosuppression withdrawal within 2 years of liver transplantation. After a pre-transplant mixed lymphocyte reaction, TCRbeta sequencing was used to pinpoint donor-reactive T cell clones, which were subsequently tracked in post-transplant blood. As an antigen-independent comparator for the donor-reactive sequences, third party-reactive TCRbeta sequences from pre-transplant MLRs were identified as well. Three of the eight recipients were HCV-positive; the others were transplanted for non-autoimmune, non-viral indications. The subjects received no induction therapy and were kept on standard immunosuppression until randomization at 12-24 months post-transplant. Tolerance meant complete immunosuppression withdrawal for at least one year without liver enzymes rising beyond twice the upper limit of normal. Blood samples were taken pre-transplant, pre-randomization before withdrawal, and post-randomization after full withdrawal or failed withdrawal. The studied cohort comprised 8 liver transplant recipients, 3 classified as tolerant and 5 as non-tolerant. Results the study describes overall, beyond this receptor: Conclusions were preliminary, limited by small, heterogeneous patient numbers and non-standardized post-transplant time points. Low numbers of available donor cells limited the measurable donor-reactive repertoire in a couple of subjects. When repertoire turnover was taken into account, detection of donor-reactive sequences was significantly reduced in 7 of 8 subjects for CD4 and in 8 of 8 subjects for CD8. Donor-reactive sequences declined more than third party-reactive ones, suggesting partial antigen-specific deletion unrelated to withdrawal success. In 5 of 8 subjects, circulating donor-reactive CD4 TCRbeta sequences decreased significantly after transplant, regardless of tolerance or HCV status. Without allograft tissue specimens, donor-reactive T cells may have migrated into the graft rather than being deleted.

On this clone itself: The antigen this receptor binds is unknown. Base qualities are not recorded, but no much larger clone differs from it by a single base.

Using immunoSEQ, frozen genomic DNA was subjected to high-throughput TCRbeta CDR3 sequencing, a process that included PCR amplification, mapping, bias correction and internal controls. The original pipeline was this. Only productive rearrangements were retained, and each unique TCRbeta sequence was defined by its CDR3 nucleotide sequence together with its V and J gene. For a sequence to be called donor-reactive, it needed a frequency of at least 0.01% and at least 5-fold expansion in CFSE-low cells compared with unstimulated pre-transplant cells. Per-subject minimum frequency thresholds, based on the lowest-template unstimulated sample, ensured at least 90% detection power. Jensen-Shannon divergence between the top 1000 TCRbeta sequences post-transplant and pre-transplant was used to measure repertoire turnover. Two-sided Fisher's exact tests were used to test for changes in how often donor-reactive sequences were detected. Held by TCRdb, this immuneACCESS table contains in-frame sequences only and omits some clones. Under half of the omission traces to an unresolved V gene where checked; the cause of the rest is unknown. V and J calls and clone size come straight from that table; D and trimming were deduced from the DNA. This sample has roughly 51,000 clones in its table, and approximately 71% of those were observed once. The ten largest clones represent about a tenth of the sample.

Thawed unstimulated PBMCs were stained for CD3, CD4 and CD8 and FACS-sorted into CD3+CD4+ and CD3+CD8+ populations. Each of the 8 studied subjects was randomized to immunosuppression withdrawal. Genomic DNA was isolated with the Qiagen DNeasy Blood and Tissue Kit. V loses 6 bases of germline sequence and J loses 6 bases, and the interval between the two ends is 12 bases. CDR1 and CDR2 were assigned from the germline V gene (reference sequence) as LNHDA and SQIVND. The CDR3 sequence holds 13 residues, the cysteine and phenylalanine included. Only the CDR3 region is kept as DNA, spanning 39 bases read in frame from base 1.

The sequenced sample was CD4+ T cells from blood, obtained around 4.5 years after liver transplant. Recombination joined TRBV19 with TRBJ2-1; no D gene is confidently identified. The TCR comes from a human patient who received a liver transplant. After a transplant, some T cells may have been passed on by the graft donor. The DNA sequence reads TGTGCCAGTAGCAAAGTAGGCTTCAATGAGCAGTTCTTC. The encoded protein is CASSKVGFNEQFF.